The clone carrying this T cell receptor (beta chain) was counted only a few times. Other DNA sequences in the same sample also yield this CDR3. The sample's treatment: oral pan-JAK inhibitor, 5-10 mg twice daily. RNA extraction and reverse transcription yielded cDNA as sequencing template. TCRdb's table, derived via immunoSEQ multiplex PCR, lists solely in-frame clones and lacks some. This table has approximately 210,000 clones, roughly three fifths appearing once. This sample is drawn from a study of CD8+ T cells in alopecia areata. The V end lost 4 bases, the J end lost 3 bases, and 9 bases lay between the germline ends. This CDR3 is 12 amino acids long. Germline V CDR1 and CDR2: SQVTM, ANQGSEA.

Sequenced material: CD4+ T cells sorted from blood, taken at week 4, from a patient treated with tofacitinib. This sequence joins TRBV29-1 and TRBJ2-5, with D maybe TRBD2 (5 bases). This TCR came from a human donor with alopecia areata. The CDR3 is CSVGGEEETQYF. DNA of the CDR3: TGCAGCGTTGGGGGAGAGGAAGAGACCCAGTACTTC.